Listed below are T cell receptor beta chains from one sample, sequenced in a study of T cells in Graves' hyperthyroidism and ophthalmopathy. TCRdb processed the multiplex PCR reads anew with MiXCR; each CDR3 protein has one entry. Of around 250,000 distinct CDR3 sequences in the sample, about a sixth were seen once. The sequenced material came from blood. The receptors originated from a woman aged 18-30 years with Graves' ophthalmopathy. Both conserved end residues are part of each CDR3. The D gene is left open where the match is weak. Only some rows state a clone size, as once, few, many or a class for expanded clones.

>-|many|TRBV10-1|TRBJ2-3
CASSESMTDTQYF
TGCGCCAGCAGTGAGTCAATGACAGATACGCAGTATTTT
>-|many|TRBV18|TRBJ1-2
CASSPLLDGSGYTF
TGTGCCAGCTCACCACTCTTAGATGGTAGTGGCTACACCTTC
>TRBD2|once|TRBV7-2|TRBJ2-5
CASSETSGKETQYF
TGTGCCAGCAGCGAGACTAGCGGGAAGGAGACCCAGTACTTC
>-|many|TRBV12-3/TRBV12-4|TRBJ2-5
CASSSRTRGETQYF
TGTGCCAGCAGTTCAAGGACTCGTGGAGAGACCCAGTACTTC
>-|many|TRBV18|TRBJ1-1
CASSRTGTSSEAFF
TGTGCCAGCTCGAGAACCGGGACAAGTTCTGAAGCTTTCTTT
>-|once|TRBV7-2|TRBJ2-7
CASSLDRSGAYEQYF
TGTGCCAGCAGCTTAGACAGGTCAGGGGCCTACGAGCAGTACTTC
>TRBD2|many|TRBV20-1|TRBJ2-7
CSARVGLAGVEQYF
TGCAGTGCTAGAGTAGGACTAGCGGGGGTTGAGCAGTACTTC
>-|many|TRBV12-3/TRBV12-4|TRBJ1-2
CASSPGTRLGYTF
TGTGCCAGCAGTCCCGGGACGCGCCTTGGCTACACCTTC
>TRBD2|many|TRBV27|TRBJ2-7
CASSSSLAGGVYEQYF
TGTGCCAGCAGTTCGTCCCTAGCCGGGGGGGTCTACGAGCAGTACTTC
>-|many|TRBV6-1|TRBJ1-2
CASSESGGDGYTF
TGTGCCAGCAGTGAATCGGGAGGGGATGGCTACACCTTC
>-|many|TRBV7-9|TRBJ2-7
CASLGAGSSYEQYF
TGTGCCAGCCTAGGGGCGGGCAGCTCCTACGAGCAGTACTTC
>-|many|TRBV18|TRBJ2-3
CASSPRRPDTDTQYF
TGTGCCAGCTCACCAAGGAGGCCGGACACAGATACGCAGTATTTT
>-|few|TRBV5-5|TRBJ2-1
CASSSQGRHDNEQFF
TGTGCCAGCAGCTCCCAGGGCCGACACGACAATGAGCAGTTCTTC
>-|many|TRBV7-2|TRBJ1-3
CASSLSRTGNTIYF
TGTGCCAGCAGCCTCAGTCGCACTGGAAACACCATATATTTT
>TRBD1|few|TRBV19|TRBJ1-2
CASSTGTGPDGYTF
TGTGCCAGTAGTACAGGGACAGGGCCGGATGGCTACACCTTC
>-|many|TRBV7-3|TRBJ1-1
CASSLWAGTEAFF
TGTGCCAGCAGCTTATGGGCGGGCACTGAAGCTTTCTTT
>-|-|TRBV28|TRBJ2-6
CASSFISDSGANVLTF
TGTGCCAGCAGTTTTATCTCGGACTCTGGGGCCAACGTCCTGACTTTC
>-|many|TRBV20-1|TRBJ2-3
CSALDRKSTDTQYF
TGCAGTGCTCTTGACAGGAAGAGCACAGATACGCAGTATTTT
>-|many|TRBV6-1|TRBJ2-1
CASTGTGYNEQFF
TGTGCCAGCACCGGGACTGGCTACAATGAGCAGTTCTTC
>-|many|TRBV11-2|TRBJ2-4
CASSLKGSGAKNIQYF
TGTGCCAGCAGCTTAAAAGGGTCGGGAGCCAAAAACATTCAGTACTTC
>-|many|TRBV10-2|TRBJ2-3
CASMGVSTDTQYF
TGCGCCTCAATGGGGGTTAGCACAGATACGCAGTATTTT
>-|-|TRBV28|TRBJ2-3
CASSPGRTGTDTQYF
TGTGCCAGCAGTCCCGGACGCACCGGCACAGATACGCAGTATTTT
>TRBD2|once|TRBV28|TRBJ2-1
CASAGDYPSYMDEQFF
TGTGCCAGCGCCGGGGACTACCCGTCCTATATGGATGAGCAGTTCTTC
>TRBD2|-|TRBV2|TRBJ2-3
CASSWTSGRGRSTDTQYF
TGTGCCAGCAGCTGGACTAGCGGGAGGGGTCGGAGCACAGATACGCAGTATTTT
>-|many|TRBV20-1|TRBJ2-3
CSASLRLGSTDTQYF
TGCAGTGCTAGCCTTAGACTAGGAAGCACAGATACGCAGTATTTT
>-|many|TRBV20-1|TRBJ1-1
CSARPGGARGTEAFF
TGCAGTGCTAGGCCCGGCGGGGCACGGGGCACTGAAGCTTTCTTT
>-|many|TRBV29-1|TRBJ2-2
CSVQDPEGNTGELFF
TGCAGCGTCCAAGACCCCGAGGGGAACACCGGGGAGCTGTTTTTT
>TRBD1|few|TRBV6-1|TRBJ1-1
CASSARQGKNTEAFF
TGTGCCAGCAGTGCCCGACAGGGTAAAAATACTGAAGCTTTCTTT
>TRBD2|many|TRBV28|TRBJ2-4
CATGEGFGNIQYF
TGTGCAACGGGGGAGGGTTTTGGAAACATTCAGTACTTC
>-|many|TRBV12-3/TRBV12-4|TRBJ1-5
CASSLGPKGGGNQPQHF
TGTGCCAGCAGTTTAGGGCCGAAAGGTGGGGGCAATCAGCCCCAGCATTTT
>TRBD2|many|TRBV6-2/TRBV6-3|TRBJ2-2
CASSYSSYRTSGRLGGELFF
TGTGCCAGCAGTTACTCCTCCTACAGGACTAGCGGGAGGCTTGGCGGGGAGCTGTTTTTT
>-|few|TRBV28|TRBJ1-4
CASSNERYNEKLFF
TGTGCCAGCAGTAACGAGCGATATAATGAAAAACTGTTTTTT
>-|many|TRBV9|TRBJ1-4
CASSVGPGRGEKLFF
TGTGCCAGCAGCGTAGGCCCCGGGAGGGGTGAAAAACTGTTTTTT
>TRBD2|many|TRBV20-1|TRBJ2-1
CSARVTSGESYNEQFF
TGCAGTGCTAGAGTGACCAGCGGGGAGTCCTACAATGAGCAGTTCTTC
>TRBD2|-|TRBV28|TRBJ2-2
CASSLGGRAGTGELFF
TGTGCCAGCAGTTTGGGCGGGAGGGCCGGCACCGGGGAGCTGTTTTTT
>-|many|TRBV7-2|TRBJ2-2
CASSLARNTGELFF
TGTGCCAGCAGCTTAGCCAGGAACACCGGGGAGCTGTTTTTT
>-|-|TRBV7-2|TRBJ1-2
CASSLVWGEKGGYTF
TGTGCCAGCAGCTTAGTTTGGGGGGAGAAGGGTGGCTACACCTTC
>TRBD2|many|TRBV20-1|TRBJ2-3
CSARTSGKADTQYF
TGCAGTGCTCGGACTAGCGGGAAGGCGGATACGCAGTATTTT
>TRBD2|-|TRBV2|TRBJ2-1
CASSGRRGYNEQFF
TGTGCCAGCAGTGGTCGGCGGGGGTACAATGAGCAGTTCTTC
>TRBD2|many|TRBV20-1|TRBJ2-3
CSAPTKGGGGADTQYF
TGCAGTGCCCCAACTAAGGGAGGCGGGGGGGCAGATACGCAGTATTTT
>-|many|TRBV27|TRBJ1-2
CASSRGYGYTF
TGTGCCAGCAGTCGGGGCTATGGCTACACCTTC
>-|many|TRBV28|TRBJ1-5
CASSFIRDVTYSNQPQHF
TGTGCCAGCAGTTTCATCCGGGACGTAACTTATAGCAATCAGCCCCAGCATTTT
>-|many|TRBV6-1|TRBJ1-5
CASSRGQTNQPQHF
TGTGCCAGCAGCCGCGGACAGACTAATCAGCCCCAGCATTTT
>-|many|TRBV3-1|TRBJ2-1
CASSQEGTQQFF
TGTGCCAGCAGCCAAGAAGGGACTCAGCAGTTCTTC
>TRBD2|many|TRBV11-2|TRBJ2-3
CAVTKGKRGRLNHTDTQYF
TGTGCAGTCACTAAGGGCAAGCGGGGGCGCCTTAATCACACAGATACGCAGTATTTT
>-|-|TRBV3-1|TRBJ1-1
CASSPSDRLNTEAFF
TGTGCCAGCAGCCCCTCCGACAGACTGAACACTGAAGCTTTCTTT
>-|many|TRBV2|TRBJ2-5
CASSDFRETQYF
TGTGCCAGCAGTGACTTTAGGGAGACCCAGTACTTC
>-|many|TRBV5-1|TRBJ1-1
CASSWGGQSHTEAFF
TGCGCCAGCAGCTGGGGTGGACAGTCGCACACTGAAGCTTTCTTT
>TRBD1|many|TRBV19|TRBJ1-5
CASGDRGNQPQHF
TGTGCCAGCGGGGACAGGGGTAACCAGCCCCAGCATTTT
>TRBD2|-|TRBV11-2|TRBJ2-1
CASSSRTSGGRNPEQFF
TGTGCCAGCAGCTCACGGACTAGCGGGGGGAGGAACCCTGAGCAGTTCTTC
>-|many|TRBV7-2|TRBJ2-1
CASSLAGGFSYNEQFF
TGTGCCAGCAGCTTAGCGGGGGGCTTCTCCTACAATGAGCAGTTCTTC
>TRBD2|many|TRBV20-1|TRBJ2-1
CSAETSGTYNEQFF
TGCAGTGCAGAGACTAGCGGGACATACAATGAGCAGTTCTTC
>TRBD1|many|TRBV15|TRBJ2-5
CATRGGTGGETQYF
TGTGCCACCAGGGGCGGGACAGGGGGAGAGACCCAGTACTTC